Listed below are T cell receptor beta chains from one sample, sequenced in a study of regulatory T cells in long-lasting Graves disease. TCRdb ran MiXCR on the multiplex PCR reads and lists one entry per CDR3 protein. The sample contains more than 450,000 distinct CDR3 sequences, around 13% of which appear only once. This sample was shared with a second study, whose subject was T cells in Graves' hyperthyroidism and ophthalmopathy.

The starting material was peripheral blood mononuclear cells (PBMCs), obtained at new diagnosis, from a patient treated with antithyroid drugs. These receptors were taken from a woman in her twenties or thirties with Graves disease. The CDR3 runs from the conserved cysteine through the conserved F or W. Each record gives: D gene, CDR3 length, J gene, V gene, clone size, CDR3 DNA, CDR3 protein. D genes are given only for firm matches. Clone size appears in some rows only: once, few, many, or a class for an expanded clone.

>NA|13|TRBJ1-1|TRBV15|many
TGTGCCGCAAAGGACCGTTTGAACACTGAAGCTTTCTTT
CAAKDRLNTEAFF
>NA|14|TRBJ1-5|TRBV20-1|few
TGCAGTGCCCCGGACAGCCTTAGCAATCAGCCCCAGCATTTT
CSAPDSLSNQPQHF
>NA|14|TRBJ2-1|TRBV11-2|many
TGTGCCAGCAGCTGGAGTTTTGTTTACAATGAGCAGTTCTTC
CASSWSFVYNEQFF
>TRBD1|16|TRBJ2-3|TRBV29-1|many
TGCAGCGTTGATGGTGGGACAGGGGACCTCACAGATACGCAGTATTTT
CSVDGGTGDLTDTQYF
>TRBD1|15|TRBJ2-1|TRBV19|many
TGTGCCAGTAGTATAGACAGGGGGCAATACAATGAGCAGTTCTTC
CASSIDRGQYNEQFF
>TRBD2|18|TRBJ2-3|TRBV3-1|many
TGTGCCAGCAGCCAAGATATCCCGACTAGCAGAACCACAGATACGCAGTATTTT
CASSQDIPTSRTTDTQYF
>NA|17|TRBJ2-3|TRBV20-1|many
TGCAGTGCTAGACGTCTGGCAAGAGCCCGAGCGGGAGATACGCAGTATTTT
CSARRLARARAGDTQYF
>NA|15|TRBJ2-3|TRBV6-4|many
TGTGCCAGCAGTGAGGTAGCTTCTAGCACAGATACGCAGTATTTT
CASSEVASSTDTQYF
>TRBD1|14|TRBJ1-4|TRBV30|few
TGTGCCTGGAGTGCCGGACAGGGGAATGAAAAACTGTTTTTT
CAWSAGQGNEKLFF
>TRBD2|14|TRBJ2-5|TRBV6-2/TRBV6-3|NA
TGTGCCAGCAAGGGTAGCGGGTACCAAGAGACCCAGTACTTC
CASKGSGYQETQYF
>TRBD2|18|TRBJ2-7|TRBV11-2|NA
TGTGCCAGCAGCTTAGATCTACTAGCGGGTCACTTCTCCTACGAGCAGTACTTC
CASSLDLLAGHFSYEQYF
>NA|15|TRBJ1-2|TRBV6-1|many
TGTGCCAGCAGTCCGGGAGGGTCAGCTAACTATGGCTACACCTTC
CASSPGGSANYGYTF
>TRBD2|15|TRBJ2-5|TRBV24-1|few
TGTGCCACCAGTGATTGGACTAGCGGGTTTGAGACCCAGTACTTC
CATSDWTSGFETQYF
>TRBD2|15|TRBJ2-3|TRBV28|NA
TGTGCCAGCAGTTCCTTAGCGGGGAGAGACGATACGCAGTATTTT
CASSSLAGRDDTQYF
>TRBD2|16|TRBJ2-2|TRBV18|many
TGTGCCAGCTCACCTCGCCTAGCGGGAGGGACCGGGGAGCTGTTTTTT
CASSPRLAGGTGELFF
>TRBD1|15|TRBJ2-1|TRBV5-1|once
TGCGCCAGCAGCTCCCCAGGGACAGTCTTTTACGAGCAGTTCTTC
CASSSPGTVFYEQFF
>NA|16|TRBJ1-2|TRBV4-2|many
TGTGCCAGCAGCCAAGAGGGGATTGGGGCTAACTATGGCTACACCTTC
CASSQEGIGANYGYTF
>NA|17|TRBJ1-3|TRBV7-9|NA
TGTGCCAGCAGCTTAAGGGACGGGCGGTTCTCTGGAAACACCATATATTTT
CASSLRDGRFSGNTIYF
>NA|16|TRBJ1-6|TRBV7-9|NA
TGTGCCAGCAGCTTAGACCCCCCAACAGGGCAGTCACCCCTCCACTTT
CASSLDPPTGQSPLHF
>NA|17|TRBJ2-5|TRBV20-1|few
TGCAGTGCTAGAGTCTGGAGCGGCAGGGGCGCCTGGGAGACCCAGTACTTC
CSARVWSGRGAWETQYF
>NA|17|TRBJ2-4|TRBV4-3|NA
TGCGCCAGCAGCCAAGATCCCGGGACTCCAAAAGGTGACATTCAGTACTTC
CASSQDPGTPKGDIQYF
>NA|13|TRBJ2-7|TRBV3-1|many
TGTGCCAGCAGCTACGGGCCCGGGGATGAGCAGTACTTC
CASSYGPGDEQYF
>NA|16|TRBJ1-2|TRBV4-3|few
TGCGCCAGCAGCCAAGATGGGCGGGACGCTAACTATGGCTACACCTTC
CASSQDGRDANYGYTF
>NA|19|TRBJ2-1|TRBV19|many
TGTGCCAGTAGTCTTGGCTTGTCCTACGCGAGATGGTCCTACAATGAGCAGTTCTTC
CASSLGLSYARWSYNEQFF
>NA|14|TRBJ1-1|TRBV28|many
TGTGCCAGCAGTTTAAAGCCAGGGGTCACTGAAGCTTTCTTT
CASSLKPGVTEAFF
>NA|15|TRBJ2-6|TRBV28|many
TGTGCCAGCAAATCGGGGGTGCTTGGGGCCAACGTCCTGACTTTC
CASKSGVLGANVLTF
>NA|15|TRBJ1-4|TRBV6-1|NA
TGTGCCAGCACCCCCCGGGGGACACCATCAATGTGGCTGTTTTTT
CASTPRGTPSMWLFF
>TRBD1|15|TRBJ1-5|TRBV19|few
TGTGCCAGTAGTACCGGGACAGGGAACAATCAGCCCCAGCATTTT
CASSTGTGNNQPQHF
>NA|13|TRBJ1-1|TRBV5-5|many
TGTGCCAGCAGCTCCATAGCGAACACTGAAGCTTTCTTT
CASSSIANTEAFF
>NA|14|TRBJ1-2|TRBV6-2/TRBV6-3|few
TGTGCCAGCAGTTACGAGGGGGTCTCGAGTGGCTACACCTTC
CASSYEGVSSGYTF
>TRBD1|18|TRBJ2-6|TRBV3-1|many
TGTGCCAGCAGCCAAGGGGGACAGGTTCGGAGTGGGGCCAACGTCCTGACTTTC
CASSQGGQVRSGANVLTF
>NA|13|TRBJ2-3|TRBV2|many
TGTGCCAGCAGCGCCTTGGGGCGGGATACGCAGTATTTT
CASSALGRDTQYF
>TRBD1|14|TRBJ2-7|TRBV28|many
TGTGCCAGCAGTCCACGACAGGGCAAGTACGAGCAGTACTTC
CASSPRQGKYEQYF
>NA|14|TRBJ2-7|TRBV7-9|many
TGTGCCAGCAGCTTAGCGCCAGGAAAGTACGAGCAGTACTTC
CASSLAPGKYEQYF
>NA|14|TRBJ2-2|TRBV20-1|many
TGCAGTGCTAGAGATGGGGTAGACCCCGGGGAGCTGTTTTTT
CSARDGVDPGELFF
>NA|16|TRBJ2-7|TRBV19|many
TGTGCCAGTAGTATAGGCAGAGGGGGGCAGACCTACGAGCAGTACTTC
CASSIGRGGQTYEQYF
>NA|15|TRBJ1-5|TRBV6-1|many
TGTGCCAGCAGTGATGAGGGCGTTGGCAATCAGCCCCAGCATTTT
CASSDEGVGNQPQHF
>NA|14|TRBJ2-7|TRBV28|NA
TGTGCCAGCAGAGCGGGGGAGGGGGCCCACGAGCAGTACTTC
CASRAGEGAHEQYF
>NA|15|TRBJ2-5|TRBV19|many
TGTGCCAGTAGTATGGGATTAGGCTCCTTTGTGACCCAGTACTTC
CASSMGLGSFVTQYF
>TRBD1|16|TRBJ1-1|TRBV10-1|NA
TGCGCCAGCAGTCCGGGGGGCTACAGGGGACTAACTGAAGCTTTCTTT
CASSPGGYRGLTEAFF
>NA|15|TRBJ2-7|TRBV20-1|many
TGCAGTGCTAGAGAGTCCGAGGGGACCCCTGGCGAGCAGTACTTC
CSARESEGTPGEQYF
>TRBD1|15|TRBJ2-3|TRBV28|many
TGTGCCAGCAGTTTAGCGACAGGGACCCCAGATACGCAGTATTTT
CASSLATGTPDTQYF
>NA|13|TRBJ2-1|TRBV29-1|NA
TGCAGCATTCGGGGGTACTCCTACAATGAGCAGTTCTTC
CSIRGYSYNEQFF
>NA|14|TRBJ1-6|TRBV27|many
TGTGCCAGCAGTTTAGAGAGTTATAATTCACCCCTCCACTTT
CASSLESYNSPLHF
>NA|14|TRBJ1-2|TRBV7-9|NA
TGTGCCAGCAGCCCTACAGGGCCCAGCTATGGCTACACCTTC
CASSPTGPSYGYTF